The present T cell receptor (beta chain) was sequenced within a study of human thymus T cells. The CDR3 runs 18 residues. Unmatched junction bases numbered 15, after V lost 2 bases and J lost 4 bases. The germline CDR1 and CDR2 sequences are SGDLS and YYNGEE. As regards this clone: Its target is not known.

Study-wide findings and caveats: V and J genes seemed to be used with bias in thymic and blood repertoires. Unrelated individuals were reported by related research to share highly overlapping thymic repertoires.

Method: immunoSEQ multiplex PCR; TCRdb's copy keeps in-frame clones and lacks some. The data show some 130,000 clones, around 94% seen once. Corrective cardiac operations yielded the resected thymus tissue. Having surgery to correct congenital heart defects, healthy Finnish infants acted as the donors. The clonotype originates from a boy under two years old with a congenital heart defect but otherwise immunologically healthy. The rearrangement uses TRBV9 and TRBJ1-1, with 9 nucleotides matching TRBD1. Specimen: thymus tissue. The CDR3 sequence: CASSVARDRVESGTEAFF. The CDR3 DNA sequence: TGTGCCAGCAGCGTGGCAAGGGACAGGGTGGAGTCCGGCACTGAAGCTTTCTTT.